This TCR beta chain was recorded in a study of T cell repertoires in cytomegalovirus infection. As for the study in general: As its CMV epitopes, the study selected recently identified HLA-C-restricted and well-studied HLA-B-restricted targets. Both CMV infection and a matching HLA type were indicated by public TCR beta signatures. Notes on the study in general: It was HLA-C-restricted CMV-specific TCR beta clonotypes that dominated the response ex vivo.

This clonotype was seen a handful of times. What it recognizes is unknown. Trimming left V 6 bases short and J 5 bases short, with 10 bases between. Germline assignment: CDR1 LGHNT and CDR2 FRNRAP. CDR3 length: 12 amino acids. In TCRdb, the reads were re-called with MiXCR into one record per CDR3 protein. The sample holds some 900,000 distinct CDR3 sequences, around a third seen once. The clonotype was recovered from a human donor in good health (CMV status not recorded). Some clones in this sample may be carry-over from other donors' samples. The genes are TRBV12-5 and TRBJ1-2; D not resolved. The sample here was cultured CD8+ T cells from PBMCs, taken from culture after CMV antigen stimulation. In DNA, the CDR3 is TGTGCTAGTGGAACAGAAGGGTATGGCTACACCTTC. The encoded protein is CASGTEGYGYTF. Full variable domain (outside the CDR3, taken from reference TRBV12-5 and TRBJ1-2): DARVTQTPRHKVTEMGQEVTMRCQPILGHNTVFWYRQTMMQGLELLAYFRNRAPLDDSGMPKDRFSAEMPDATLATLKIQPSEPRDSAVYFCASGTEGYGYTFGSGTRLTVV.